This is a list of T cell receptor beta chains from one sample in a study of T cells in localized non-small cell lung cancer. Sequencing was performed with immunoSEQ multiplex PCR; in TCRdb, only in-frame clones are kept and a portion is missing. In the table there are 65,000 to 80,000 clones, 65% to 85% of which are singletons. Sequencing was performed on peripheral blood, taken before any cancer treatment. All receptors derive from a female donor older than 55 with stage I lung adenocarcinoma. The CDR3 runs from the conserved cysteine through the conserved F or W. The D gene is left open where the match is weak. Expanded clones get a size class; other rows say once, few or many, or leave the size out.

CDR3: CASSFSDQGAEGQYF; DNA: TGCGCCAGCAGCTTTTCTGACCAGGGGGCTGAGGGGCAGTACTTC; J: TRBJ2-5; V: TRBV5-1; size: .; D: TRBD1
CDR3: CASSPDVLAGGPHEQFF; DNA: TGCGCCAGCAGCCCCGATGTACTAGCGGGAGGGCCCCATGAGCAGTTCTTC; J: TRBJ2-1; V: TRBV4-3; size: .; D: TRBD2
CDR3: CASSPPSGSEEQYF; DNA: TGTGCCAGCTCACCACCGAGCGGGAGTGAAGAGCAGTACTTC; J: TRBJ2-7; V: TRBV18; size: .; D: TRBD2
CDR3: CASSGGTSGYNEQFF; DNA: TGTGCCAGCAGCGGCGGGACTAGCGGATACAATGAGCAGTTCTTC; J: TRBJ2-1; V: TRBV6-5; size: .; D: TRBD2
CDR3: CSVDSRAPKGYTF; DNA: TGCAGCGTTGACAGTCGCGCTCCGAAAGGCTACACCTTC; J: TRBJ1-2; V: TRBV29-1; size: .; D: .
CDR3: CASKDSGRGEQFF; DNA: TGTGCCAGTAAGGACAGCGGACGGGGGGAGCAGTTCTTC; J: TRBJ2-1; V: TRBV19; size: .; D: .
CDR3: CASSQSLLEQYF; DNA: TGTGCCAGCAGTCAGTCACTACTCGAGCAGTACTTC; J: TRBJ2-7; V: TRBV11-3; size: .; D: .
CDR3: CATSRDMSIAETQYF; DNA: TGTGCCACCAGCAGAGATATGTCGATAGCAGAGACCCAGTACTTC; J: TRBJ2-5; V: TRBV15; size: .; D: .
CDR3: CASTHSGSSGELFF; DNA: TGTGCCAGCACCCACTCGGGGAGTTCCGGGGAGCTGTTTTTT; J: TRBJ2-2; V: TRBV2; size: .; D: .
CDR3: CASSIRGAVQPQHF; DNA: TGTGCCAGTAGTATAAGAGGGGCGGTTCAGCCCCAGCATTTT; J: TRBJ1-5; V: TRBV19; size: .; D: .
CDR3: CASGVRGADNEQFF; DNA: TGTGCCAGCGGGGTCCGGGGGGCGGACAATGAGCAGTTCTTC; J: TRBJ2-1; V: TRBV27; size: once; D: .
CDR3: CASSWGATEAFF; DNA: TGTGCCAGCTCATGGGGGGCGACTGAAGCTTTCTTT; J: TRBJ1-1; V: TRBV18; size: .; D: .
CDR3: CASSQEGPDGYNEQFF; DNA: TGCGCCAGCAGCCAAGAGGGTCCGGACGGGTACAATGAGCAGTTCTTC; J: TRBJ2-1; V: TRBV4-1; size: .; D: .
CDR3: CASSVDKGGDNEKLFF; DNA: TGTGCCAGCAGCGTAGACAAAGGGGGTGATAATGAAAAACTGTTTTTT; J: TRBJ1-4; V: TRBV9; size: .; D: .
CDR3: CASSKGLASQETQYF; DNA: TGTGCCAGCAGCAAAGGGCTAGCCTCACAAGAGACCCAGTACTTC; J: TRBJ2-5; V: TRBV21-1; size: .; D: .
CDR3: CASSSLLAGVGETQYF; DNA: TGTGCCAGCAGCTCCCTTCTAGCGGGAGTCGGGGAGACCCAGTACTTC; J: TRBJ2-5; V: TRBV7-2; size: few; D: TRBD2
CDR3: CASSTPTGRFGYTF; DNA: TGTGCCAGCAGTACCCCGACAGGGCGCTTCGGCTACACCTTC; J: TRBJ1-2; V: TRBV28; size: .; D: TRBD1
CDR3: CASSLALAGLQETQYF; DNA: TGTGCCAGCTCACTGGCTTTAGCGGGCTTACAAGAGACCCAGTACTTC; J: TRBJ2-5; V: TRBV18; size: .; D: TRBD2
CDR3: CASSPRTGSGNTIYF; DNA: TGTGCCAGCAGCCCTCGTACAGGGTCTGGAAACACCATATATTTT; J: TRBJ1-3; V: TRBV7-2; size: .; D: .
CDR3: CASSAGTGTYEQYF; DNA: TGTGCCAGCAGTGCCGGGACTGGTACCTACGAGCAGTACTTC; J: TRBJ2-7; V: TRBV2; size: .; D: .
CDR3: CASRRDGYREQYF; DNA: TGTGCCAGTAGGAGGGACGGCTACCGGGAGCAGTACTTC; J: TRBJ2-7; V: TRBV19; size: .; D: .
CDR3: CASSQKQTGLETQYF; DNA: TGTGCCAGCAGTCAAAAACAAACAGGGTTGGAGACCCAGTACTTC; J: TRBJ2-5; V: TRBV6-1; size: .; D: .
CDR3: CASSPGGNNEQFF; DNA: TGTGCCAGCAGCCCGGGGGGCAACAATGAGCAGTTCTTC; J: TRBJ2-1; V: TRBV7-3; size: many; D: .
CDR3: CASSEALSSTGPLDIF; DNA: TGTGCCAGCAGTGAAGCGTTATCCTCGACAGGGCCGTTAGACATCTTC; J: TRBJ2-7; V: TRBV6-1; size: .; D: TRBD1
CDR3: CASSLGQADGYTF; DNA: TGCGCCAGCAGCTTGGGGCAGGCGGATGGCTACACCTTC; J: TRBJ1-2; V: TRBV5-1; size: once; D: .
CDR3: CASSVGGGSADTQYF; DNA: TGTGCCAGCAGCGTAGGGGGCGGGAGTGCAGATACGCAGTATTTT; J: TRBJ2-3; V: TRBV9; size: .; D: TRBD2
CDR3: CASSPGTGANEQFF; DNA: TGTGCCAGCTCACCAGGGACAGGGGCCAATGAGCAGTTCTTC; J: TRBJ2-1; V: TRBV18; size: .; D: TRBD1
CDR3: CASSPILSTGRKGYGYTF; DNA: TGTGCCAGCTCACCAATCCTCAGCACAGGGAGGAAGGGCTATGGCTACACCTTC; J: TRBJ1-2; V: TRBV18; size: .; D: .
CDR3: CASSIDFAGLDGYTF; DNA: TGTGCCAGTAGTATAGATTTCGCAGGGTTGGACGGCTACACCTTC; J: TRBJ1-2; V: TRBV19; size: .; D: .
CDR3: CASSGGAGSTDTQYF; DNA: TGTGCCAGCAGTGGGGGAGCGGGGAGCACAGATACGCAGTATTTT; J: TRBJ2-3; V: TRBV6-1; size: .; D: TRBD2
CDR3: CASSYGDINQPQHF; DNA: TGTGCCAGCAGTTACGGGGACATCAATCAGCCCCAGCATTTT; J: TRBJ1-5; V: TRBV6-6; size: medium-sized; D: .
CDR3: CAISEGPDRASMNTEAFF; DNA: TGTGCCATCAGTGAGGGACCCGACAGGGCGTCAATGAACACTGAAGCTTTCTTT; J: TRBJ1-1; V: TRBV10-3; size: .; D: TRBD1
CDR3: CASSDTGTVGEQYF; DNA: TGTGCCAGCAGCGATACCGGGACAGTTGGCGAGCAGTACTTC; J: TRBJ2-7; V: TRBV2; size: .; D: TRBD1
CDR3: CASSAASGGVTDTQYF; DNA: TGTGCCAGCAGCGCTGCTAGCGGGGGCGTCACAGATACGCAGTATTTT; J: TRBJ2-3; V: TRBV5-6; size: .; D: TRBD2
CDR3: CASSIGSSGNTIYF; DNA: TGTGCCAGTAGTATCGGTAGCTCTGGAAACACCATATATTTT; J: TRBJ1-3; V: TRBV19; size: .; D: .
CDR3: CASSSFGQGAAFF; DNA: TGTGCCAGCAGCTCATTCGGACAGGGAGCAGCTTTCTTT; J: TRBJ1-1; V: TRBV7-3; size: .; D: TRBD1
CDR3: CASSLVRDQETQYF; DNA: TGTGCCAGCAGCTTAGTCAGGGACCAAGAGACCCAGTACTTC; J: TRBJ2-5; V: TRBV7-2; size: .; D: .
CDR3: CASSSGLAGVQETQYF; DNA: TGCGCCAGCAGCAGCGGACTAGCGGGGGTTCAAGAGACCCAGTACTTC; J: TRBJ2-5; V: TRBV5-1; size: .; D: TRBD2
CDR3: CASSRDSKYNEQFF; DNA: TGTGCCAGCAGTCGGGACAGTAAGTACAATGAGCAGTTCTTC; J: TRBJ2-1; V: TRBV6-5; size: .; D: TRBD1
CDR3: CAIRPGTTIQETQYF; DNA: TGTGCCATCAGGCCTGGGACAACCATCCAAGAGACCCAGTACTTC; J: TRBJ2-5; V: TRBV10-3; size: .; D: .
CDR3: CASSIVNTGELFF; DNA: TGTGCCAGTAGTATAGTGAACACCGGGGAGCTGTTTTTT; J: TRBJ2-2; V: TRBV19; size: .; D: .
CDR3: CASSFTSLTNTGELFF; DNA: TGTGCCAGCAGCTTTACGTCACTTACGAACACCGGGGAGCTGTTTTTT; J: TRBJ2-2; V: TRBV7-2; size: few; D: .